This T cell receptor beta chain was recorded in a study of blood T cells in healthy people across ages (dated by TCRdb to between 2015 and 2016). In the study overall: In model experiments, template switching captured about one uniquely barcoded TCR beta cDNA molecule for every two T cells. Using deep sequencing normalized with unique cDNA molecular identifiers, the study measured how TCR beta repertoire diversity changes with age. The donors were split into four age groups: young (average 16 years), middle-aged (about 40), aged (about 56) and long-lived (approximately 80). Two additional independent replicas of 1 million unique cDNA reads from the same blood draw were analyzed for two donors (one aged 18 to 30 and one aged 80 or older). To avoid experimental bias, donors of different ages were spread randomly across the sequencing lanes. Beyond this particular receptor, the publication reports: Because profiling used bulk unsorted PBMCs, naive and antigen-experienced compartments could not be compared conclusively. Compared with the aged group, the long-lived group had more naive CD4+ T cells, fewer expanded clones and increased TCR diversity, suggesting age selection. Estimates of total diversity based on one million sequenced T cells were considered lower bounds and underestimates. Observed TCR beta diversity per million T cells fell roughly linearly with age, and a significant reduction was already apparent by age approximately 41. Because the CMV infection status of the donors was unknown, age-related changes in expanded clonotypes may potentially have been confounded. There was a strong correlation between observed TCR beta diversity and the percentage of naive T cells measured by flow cytometry.

The method behind the library was 5' RACE. The run used an Illumina HiSeq 2500. A second PCR of roughly 6 to 11 cycles was run with a J-beta primer mix and a sample-barcoded 5' primer. A template-switch 5' adaptor carrying 12 random nucleotides introduced a unique molecular identifier onto each TCR beta cDNA molecule. Each sample yielded at least 2.5 million CDR3-containing paired-end reads. All of the RNA was converted into first-strand cDNA using the Mint cDNA synthesis kit, with a TRBC-specific oligonucleotide serving as the primer. Following uracil-DNA glycosylase treatment, a first 18-cycle PCR with universal primers M1SS and BC2_uni_R was performed on all cDNA. Processing in the source paper ran as follows. Normalization of each sample was performed by random selection of 1 million high-quality reads, each carrying a distinct molecular identifier. Instead of being binned into consensus sequences, reads with shared molecular identifiers were discarded. CDR3 identification, clonotype clustering and error correction used MiTCR with a Q25 quality threshold and the strictest error-elimination algorithm. A nonparametric unseen species model with Euler transformation was used to estimate lower-bound total TCR beta diversity. TCRdb reprocessing: public reads trimmed at Q25 with fastp, clones called with MiXCR, in-frame beta chains kept. CDR3 protein duplicates are merged, each entry listing the most common genes and DNA. TCRdb's processing, not the authors', yielded these V and J calls. Across this sample there are about 800,000 distinct CDR3 sequences, with roughly 60% seen only once. The biggest ten clones account for approximately 20% of the sample.

This clonotype was detected a few times. This receptor's antigen is unknown. Within one base of it there is no much larger clone, and no base qualities were kept. The germline V gene yields LGHNA for CDR1 and YNFKEQ for CDR2. Including the terminal cysteine and phenylalanine, the CDR3 comprises 13 residues. CDR3 DNA only is kept here, 39 bases in frame from base 1. The V end loses 1 base and the J end loses 6 bases, and a stretch of 7 bases separates them. Donors were 40 or so systemically healthy Caucasian individuals from Russia aged about 6 to 100 years. About 9.8 milliliters of peripheral blood were drawn from each donor into EDTA-treated Vacutainer tubes. Ficoll-Paque density-gradient centrifugation was used to isolate PBMCs, with at least 6 million obtained per sample. Trizol reagent was used to extract total RNA from PBMCs, with at least 6 micrograms per sample. The percentages of naive CD45RAhigh/CD27high T cells were determined by flow cytometry on a PBMC aliquot from every donor.

The rearranged segments are TRBV4-2 and TRBJ2-1; too little of a D gene remains to name it. The receptor comes from a man aged 30-40 years in good health. The sequenced material came from blood. In nucleotide form, the sequence is TGTGCCAGCAGCCAAGGGAGTAGCAATGAGCAGTTCTTC. This is translated as CASSQGSSNEQFF.